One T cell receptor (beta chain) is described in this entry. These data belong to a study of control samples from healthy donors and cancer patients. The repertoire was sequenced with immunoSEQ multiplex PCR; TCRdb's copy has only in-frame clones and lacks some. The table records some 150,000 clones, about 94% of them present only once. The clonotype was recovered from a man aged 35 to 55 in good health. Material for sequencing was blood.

CDR3 bases: TGTGCCAGCAGCCCGACGACACAAGCTTTCTTT. Residues: CASSPTTQAFF. V is TRBV7-9 and J is TRBJ1-1; D is unclear. The V and J ends lost 5 bases and 9 bases respectively, with 10 bases between them. CDR1 and CDR2 from the germline V gene are SEHNR and FQNEAQ (reference sequence). There are 11 residues in the CDR3. Filled out from reference TRBV7-9 and TRBJ1-1, the complete variable domain reads DTGVSQNPRHKITKRGQNVTFRCDPISEHNRLYWYRQTLGQGPEFLTYFQNEAQLEKSRLLSDRFSAERPKGSFSTLEIQRTEQGDSAMYLCASSPTTQAFFGQGTRLTVV.